This passage covers 2 T cell receptor beta chains from one sample sequenced in a study of T cell responses to AZD1222 COVID-19 vaccine. Libraries were prepared by immunoSEQ multiplex PCR; TCRdb keeps only in-frame clonotypes and omits some of them. The profile shows under 200,000 clones, approximately 90% of them singletons. Sequencing used peripheral blood, obtained on day 0 of AZD1222 vaccination. The receptor source for this set is an adult in good health.

The genes are TRBV18 and TRBJ2-7; no clear D gene. Trimming took 2 bases from V and 5 from J, leaving 16 bases between them. CDR1 and CDR2 from the germline V gene are KGHSH and LQKENI. The CDR3 contains 15 residues. CDR3 sequence reads: CASSPISGSAHEQYF. The CDR3 DNA is TGTGCCAGCTCACCAATTTCTGGGTCGGCCCACGAGCAGTACTTC.

A single count supports this clone. The gene calls are TRBV19 and TRBJ2-2, with TRBD1 matching 9 bases. The CDR3 runs to 15 residues. Germline V gene lookup returns CDR1 LNHDA and CDR2 SQIVND (reference sequence). V lost 4 bases and J lost 6; bases outside the gene matches: 6. This chain's CDR3 is CASSTPGQGAGELFF. The CDR3 DNA is TGTGCCAGTAGTACCCCGGGACAGGGTGCCGGGGAGCTGTTTTTT.